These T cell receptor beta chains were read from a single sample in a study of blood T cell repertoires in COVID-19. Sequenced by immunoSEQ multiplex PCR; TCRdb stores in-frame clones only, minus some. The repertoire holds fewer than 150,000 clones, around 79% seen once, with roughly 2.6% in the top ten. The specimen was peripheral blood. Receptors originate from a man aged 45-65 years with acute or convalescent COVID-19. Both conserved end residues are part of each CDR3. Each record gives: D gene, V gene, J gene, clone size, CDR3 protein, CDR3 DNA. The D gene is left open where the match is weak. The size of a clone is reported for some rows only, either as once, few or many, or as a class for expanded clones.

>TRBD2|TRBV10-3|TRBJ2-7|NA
CATFGGSYEQYF
TGTGCCACCTTCGGGGGGAGCTACGAGCAGTACTTC
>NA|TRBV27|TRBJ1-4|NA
CASSLIGGKLFF
TGTGCCAGCAGTTTGATAGGCGGAAAACTGTTTTTT
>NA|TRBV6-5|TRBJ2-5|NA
CASTKTRETQYF
TGTGCCAGCACTAAAACCCGGGAGACCCAGTACTTC
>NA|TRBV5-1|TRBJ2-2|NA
CASSQGQSAGELFF
TGCGCCAGCAGCCAAGGACAGTCGGCGGGGGAGCTGTTTTTT
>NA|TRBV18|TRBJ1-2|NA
CASSPSQVSYGYTF
TGTGCCAGCTCACCCTCGCAGGTCAGCTATGGCTACACCTTC
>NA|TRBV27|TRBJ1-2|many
CASSLLPGLTYGYTF
TGTGCCAGCAGTTTGCTCCCGGGACTGACCTATGGCTACACCTTC
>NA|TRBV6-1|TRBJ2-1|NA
CASSEGLSENNEQFF
TGTGCCAGCAGTGAAGGTCTGAGTGAGAACAATGAGCAGTTCTTC
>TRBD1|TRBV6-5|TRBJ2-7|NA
CASKAGQGASEQYF
TGTGCCAGCAAAGCGGGACAGGGGGCCAGCGAGCAGTACTTC
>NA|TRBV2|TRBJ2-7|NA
CATEAGDEQYF
TGTGCCACTGAAGCAGGGGACGAGCAGTACTTC
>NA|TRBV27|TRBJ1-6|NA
CASSAGRANSPLHF
TGTGCCAGCAGCGCCGGCAGGGCTAATTCACCCCTCCACTTT
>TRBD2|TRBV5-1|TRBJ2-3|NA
CASSLEPGLAGADTQYF
TGCGCCAGCAGCTTGGAGCCGGGACTAGCGGGGGCAGATACGCAGTATTTT
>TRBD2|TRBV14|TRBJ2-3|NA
CASSQLGTSGAVTDTQYF
TGTGCCAGCAGCCAACTTGGGACTAGCGGGGCCGTCACAGATACGCAGTATTTT
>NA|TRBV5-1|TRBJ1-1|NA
CASKGETRQGRIF
TGCGCCAGCAAGGGAGAAACCCGGCAGGGGCGAATCTTT
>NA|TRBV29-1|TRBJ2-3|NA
CSGNYRSSSTDTQYF
TGCAGCGGGAATTACAGGTCCTCTAGCACAGATACGCAGTATTTT
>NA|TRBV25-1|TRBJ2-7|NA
CASEATYSYEQYF
TGTGCCAGTGAAGCGACCTACTCCTACGAGCAGTACTTC
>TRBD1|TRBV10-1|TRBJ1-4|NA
CASSESGTDEKLFF
TGCGCCAGCAGTGAGTCGGGGACAGATGAAAAACTGTTTTTT
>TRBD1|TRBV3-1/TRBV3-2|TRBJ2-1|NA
CASSGWDRGDEQFF
TGTGCCAGCAGCGGGTGGGACAGGGGGGATGAGCAGTTCTTC
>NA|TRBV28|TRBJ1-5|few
CASSSGGEWGNQPQHF
TGTGCCAGCAGTTCTGGGGGGGAATGGGGGAATCAGCCCCAGCATTTT
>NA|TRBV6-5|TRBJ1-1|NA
CASSYRDMNTEAFF
TGTGCCAGCAGTTACCGGGACATGAACACTGAAGCTTTCTTT
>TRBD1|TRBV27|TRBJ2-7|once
CASSSRDRVVYEQYF
TGTGCCAGCAGTTCCCGGGACAGGGTTGTCTACGAGCAGTACTTC
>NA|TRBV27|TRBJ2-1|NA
CASRRGSGNEQFF
TGTGCCAGCAGAAGGGGGAGTGGCAATGAGCAGTTCTTC
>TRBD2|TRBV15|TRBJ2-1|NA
CATSRGSGRPHNEQFF
TGTGCCACCAGCAGAGGTAGCGGGAGGCCTCATAATGAGCAGTTCTTC
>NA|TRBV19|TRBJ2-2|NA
CASSRETGGNTGELFF
TGTGCCAGTAGTAGGGAGACAGGAGGGAACACCGGGGAGCTGTTTTTT
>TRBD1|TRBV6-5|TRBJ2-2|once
CASSSRYEGAAGELFF
TGTGCCAGCAGTTCGAGATACGAGGGGGCCGCCGGGGAGCTGTTTTTT
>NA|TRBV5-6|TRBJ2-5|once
CASSLLRAGGPQETQYF
TGTGCCAGCAGCTTGCTGCGTGCAGGAGGACCCCAAGAGACCCAGTACTTC
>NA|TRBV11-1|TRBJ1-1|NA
CASSLGQGTEAFF
TGTGCCAGCAGCCTAGGGCAGGGCACTGAAGCTTTCTTT
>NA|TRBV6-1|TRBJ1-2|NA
CASSEGQHYGYTF
TGTGCCAGCAGTGAAGGACAGCACTATGGCTACACCTTC
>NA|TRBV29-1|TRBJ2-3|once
CSVETGSTDTQYF
TGCAGCGTTGAGACAGGAAGTACAGATACGCAGTATTTT
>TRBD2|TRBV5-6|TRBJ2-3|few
CASSLAGSGGRSTDTQYF
TGTGCCAGCAGCTTGGCCGGGAGCGGGGGGCGTAGCACAGATACGCAGTATTTT
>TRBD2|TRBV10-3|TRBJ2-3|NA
CAISDSAGVVDTQYF
TGTGCCATCAGCGACTCGGCGGGAGTTGTAGATACGCAGTATTTT
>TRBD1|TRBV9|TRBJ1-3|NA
CASSLSGTEGNTIYF
TGTGCCAGCAGCCTCTCCGGGACAGAGGGCAACACCATATATTTT
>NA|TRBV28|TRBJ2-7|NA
CASSSPYERQYF
TGTGCCAGCAGTTCCCCCTACGAGCGGCAGTACTTC
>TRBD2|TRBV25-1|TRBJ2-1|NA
CASSDYGRGGPSYNEQFF
TGTGCCAGCAGTGATTATGGGCGGGGGGGCCCCTCTTACAATGAGCAGTTCTTC
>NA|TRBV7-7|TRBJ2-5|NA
CASSLGPDQETQYF
TGTGCTAGCAGCTTAGGTCCAGACCAAGAGACCCAGTACTTC
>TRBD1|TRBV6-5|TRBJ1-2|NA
CASSYSPGGSYGYTF
TGTGCCAGCAGTTACTCCCCAGGGGGCAGCTATGGCTACACCTTC
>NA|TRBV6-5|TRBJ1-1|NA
CASSYSRGNTEAFF
TGTGCCAGCAGTTACTCCAGGGGGAACACTGAAGCTTTCTTT
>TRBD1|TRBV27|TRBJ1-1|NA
CANKTGGMAEAFF
TGTGCCAACAAGACAGGGGGTATGGCTGAAGCTTTCTTT
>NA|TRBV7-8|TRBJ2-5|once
CASSLRRQQETQYF
TGTGCCAGCAGCTTACGCCGTCAGCAAGAGACCCAGTACTTC
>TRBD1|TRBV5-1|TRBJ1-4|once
CASSSGTGGNEKLFF
TGCGCCAGCAGCAGTGGGACAGGGGGTAATGAAAAACTGTTTTTT
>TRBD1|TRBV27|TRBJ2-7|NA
CASSRTGQVGMYYEQYF
TGTGCCAGCAGTCGCACAGGACAGGTAGGGATGTACTACGAGCAGTACTTC
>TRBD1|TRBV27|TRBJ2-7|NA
CASVHRGDRGREQYF
TGTGCCAGCGTCCACCGAGGGGACAGGGGACGGGAGCAGTACTTC
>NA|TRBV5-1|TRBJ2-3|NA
CASSPQTVMGTDTQYF
TGCGCCAGCAGCCCGCAGACAGTCATGGGCACAGATACGCAGTATTTT
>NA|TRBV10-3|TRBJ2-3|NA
CAISARPGGDTQYF
TGTGCCATCAGTGCACGCCCGGGTGGGGATACGCAGTATTTT
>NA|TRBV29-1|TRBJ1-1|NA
CSVGQGSMHTEAFF
TGCAGCGTTGGGCAGGGATCAATGCACACTGAAGCTTTCTTT
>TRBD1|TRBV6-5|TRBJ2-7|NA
CASSLTGGKGSYEQYF
TGTGCCAGCAGTTTGACAGGGGGAAAAGGATCCTACGAGCAGTACTTC
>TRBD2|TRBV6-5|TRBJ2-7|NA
CASRTSGSVNEQYF
TGTGCCAGCAGGACTAGCGGGAGTGTCAACGAGCAGTACTTC
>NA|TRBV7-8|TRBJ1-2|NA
CASSSNRGGLGLSYGYTF
TGTGCCAGCAGCTCAAATAGGGGGGGTTTAGGACTGTCCTATGGCTACACCTTC
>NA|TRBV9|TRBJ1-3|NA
CASGRDHISGNTIYF
TGTGCCAGCGGGAGGGATCATATCTCTGGAAACACCATATATTTT
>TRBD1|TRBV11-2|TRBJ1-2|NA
CASSPINDRVFGYTF
TGTGCCAGCAGCCCAATCAACGACAGGGTCTTTGGCTACACCTTC
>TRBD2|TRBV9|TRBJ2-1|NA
CASSPWTSGQGNEQFF
TGTGCCAGCAGCCCCTGGACTAGCGGGCAGGGAAATGAGCAGTTCTTC
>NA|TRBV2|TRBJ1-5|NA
CASSERQVGGNQPQHF
TGTGCCAGCAGTGAACGCCAGGTCGGGGGCAATCAGCCCCAGCATTTT
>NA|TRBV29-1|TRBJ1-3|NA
CSVEPLTETGNTIYF
TGCAGCGTTGAACCCTTGACGGAGACTGGAAACACCATATATTTT
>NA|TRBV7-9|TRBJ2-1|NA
CASSLLREQFF
TGTGCCAGCAGCCTCTTGAGGGAGCAGTTCTTC
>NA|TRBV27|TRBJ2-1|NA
CASSSGATGQQFF
TGTGCCAGCAGTTCAGGAGCGACAGGTCAGCAGTTCTTC
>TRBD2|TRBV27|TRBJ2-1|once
CASSLSLGDYDEQFF
TGTGCCAGCAGTTTATCGTTGGGGGACTATGACGAGCAGTTCTTC
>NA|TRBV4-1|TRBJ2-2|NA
CASSQVGGLGTGELFF
TGCGCCAGCAGCCAAGTAGGCGGGTTGGGCACCGGGGAGCTGTTTTTT